The 10 T cell receptor beta chains given below trace back to one sample, sequenced in a study of identical twins. Each CDR3 protein is one row after TCRdb ran MiXCR on the 5' RACE reads. Of about 700,000 distinct CDR3 sequences detected, over 8.5% appear once; the ten largest clones hold around 0.98%. These data are also associated with another study on yellow fever vaccine responses in identical twins.

Specimen: PBMCs. The receptor set was obtained from a woman aged 18-29 years in good health.

This chain joins TRBV15 and TRBJ2-5; the match to TRBD2 covers 9 bases. Germline V gene lookup returns CDR1 LNHNV and CDR2 YYDKDF (reference sequence). This CDR3 is built from 15 residues. The trim removed 6 bases at V and 1 base at J, leaving 6 bases unmatched. CDR3: CATREGTSLQETQYF. Written as DNA, the CDR3 is TGTGCCACCAGGGAGGGGACTAGCCTCCAAGAGACCCAGTACTTC.

In its sample, this clonotype was seen a few times. The genes are TRBV9 and TRBJ1-2, with a weak D call TRBD1 (6 bases). The V gene's germline CDR1 is SGDLS and CDR2 YYNGEE. Trimming took 3 bases from V and 11 from J, leaving 17 bases between them. The CDR3 is made up of 13 amino acids. The CDR3, as DNA: TGTGCCAGCAGCGACGGACAGTTGGGCGGATACACCTTC. It translates to CASSDGQLGGYTF.

This clonotype occurred a few times. The V gene is TRBV29-1, the J gene TRBJ2-5, with TRBD1 identical over 11 bases. The V and J ends lost 2 bases and 1 base, in that order; junction bases with no gene match: 9. CDR3 length: 17 amino acids. Germline values: CDR1 SQVTM, CDR2 ANQGSEA. The CDR3 here is CSVENPGGTGGQETQYF. In DNA, the CDR3 is TGCAGCGTTGAAAATCCTGGAGGGACAGGGGGCCAAGAGACCCAGTACTTC.

The chain joins TRBV2 to TRBJ2-7; 7 bases map to TRBD1. V gave up 6 bases and J gave up 1 base; unmatched junction bases: 6. This CDR3 spans 14 amino acids. Per the germline V gene, CDR1 is SNHLY and CDR2 is FYNNEI. Written as DNA, the CDR3 is TGTGCCAGCAGAAAACAGGGACAGTCCTACGAGCAGTACTTC. The encoded protein is CASRKQGQSYEQYF.

This clonotype was found many times. The chain carries TRBV5-1 and TRBJ2-7; D gene ambiguous. Germline V lookup: CDR1 SGHRS, CDR2 YFSETQ. The CDR3 is made up of 14 amino acids. V was shortened by 3 bases and J by 5 bases, with 15 bases between the two germline ends. CDR3 in amino acids: CASSSVSLGNEQYF. CDR3 bases: TGCGCCAGCAGCTCAGTCTCATTGGGCAACGAGCAGTACTTC.

This clonotype was picked up many times. The rearrangement joins TRBV6-4 to TRBJ1-1; TRBD1 matches 11 bases. This CDR3 is built from 15 residues. CDR1 and CDR2 from the germline V gene are MRHNA and SNTAGT. V was clipped by 3 bases and J by 4 bases; unmatched bases: 4. The CDR3 bases are TGTGCCAGCAGTGAAGGGACAGGGGGTGGCACTGAAGCTTTCTTT. This codes for CASSEGTGGGTEAFF.

This clonotype showed up many times. J is TRBJ1-1 and V is TRBV5-1, with no clear D. Germline CDR1 SGHRS, CDR2 YFSETQ. The CDR3 is 15 residues long. V was shortened by 0 bases and J by 1 base, with 10 bases between the two germline ends. The CDR3 DNA reads as TGCGCCAGCAGCTTGGAGGTCACCGGGAACACTGAAGCTTTCTTT. It translates to CASSLEVTGNTEAFF.

This clonotype was counted only a few times. The rearrangement uses TRBV15 and TRBJ2-5; 10 positions match TRBD2. V lost 3 bases to trimming and J lost 5 bases; unmatched junction nucleotides: 3. The length of the CDR3 is 14 residues. Looked up from germline, CDR1 is LNHNV and CDR2 is YYDKDF (reference sequence). The CDR3 coding sequence is TGTGCCACCAGCAGGAGCGGGGGGGTTGAGACCCAGTACTTC. This sequence encodes CATSRSGGVETQYF. Full variable domain (rest looked up from reference TRBV15 and TRBJ2-5): DAMVIQNPRYQVTQFGKPVTLSCSQTLNHNVMYWYQQKSSQAPKLLFHYYDKDFNNEADTPDNFQSRRPNTSFCFLDIRSPGLGDTAMYLCATSRSGGVETQYFGPGTRLLVL.

The sample holds many counts of this clonotype. This sequence joins TRBV12-3 or TRBV12-4 and TRBJ2-2, with 8 bases lining up with TRBD2. V was clipped by 5 bases and J by 3 bases; unmatched bases: 5. CDR3 length equals 15 residues. The CDR3 nucleotides are TGTGCCAGCAGTCTCGGACTAGCACACACCGGGGAGCTGTTTTTT. It codes for CASSLGLAHTGELFF.

CDR3: CASSISDTEAFF. The CDR3, as DNA: TGTGCCAGCAGCATCTCTGACACTGAAGCTTTCTTT. V usage is TRBV12-3 or TRBV12-4 and J usage is TRBJ1-1, with D hard to call. Trimming took off 6 bases at V and 3 bases at J, with 8 bases between the two ends. The CDR3 contains 12 residues.